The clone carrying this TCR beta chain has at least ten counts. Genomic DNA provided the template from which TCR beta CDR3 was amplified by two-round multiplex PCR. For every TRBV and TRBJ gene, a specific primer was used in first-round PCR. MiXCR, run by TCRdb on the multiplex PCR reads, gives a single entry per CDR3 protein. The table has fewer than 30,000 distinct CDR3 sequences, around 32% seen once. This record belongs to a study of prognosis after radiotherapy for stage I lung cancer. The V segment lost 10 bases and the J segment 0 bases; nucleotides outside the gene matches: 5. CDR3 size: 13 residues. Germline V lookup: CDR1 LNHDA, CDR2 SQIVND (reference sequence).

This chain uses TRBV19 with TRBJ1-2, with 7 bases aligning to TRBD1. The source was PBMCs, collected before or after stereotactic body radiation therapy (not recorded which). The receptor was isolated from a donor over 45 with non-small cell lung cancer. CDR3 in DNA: TGTGCCACCGCTAGGGGGCCTAACTATGGCTACACCTTC. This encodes CATARGPNYGYTF.